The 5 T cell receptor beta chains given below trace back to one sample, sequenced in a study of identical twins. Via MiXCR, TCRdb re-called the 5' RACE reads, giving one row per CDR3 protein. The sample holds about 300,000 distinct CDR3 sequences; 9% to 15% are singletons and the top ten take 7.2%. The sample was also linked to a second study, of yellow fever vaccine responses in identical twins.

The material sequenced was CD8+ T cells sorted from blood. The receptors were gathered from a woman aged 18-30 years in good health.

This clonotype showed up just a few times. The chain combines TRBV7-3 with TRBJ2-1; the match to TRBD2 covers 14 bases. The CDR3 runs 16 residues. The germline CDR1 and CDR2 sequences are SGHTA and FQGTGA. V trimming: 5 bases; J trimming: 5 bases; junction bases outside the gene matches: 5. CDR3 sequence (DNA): TGTGCCAGCAGCCCGACGGGACTAGCGGGAGACAATGAGCAGTTCTTC. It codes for CASSPTGLAGDNEQFF.

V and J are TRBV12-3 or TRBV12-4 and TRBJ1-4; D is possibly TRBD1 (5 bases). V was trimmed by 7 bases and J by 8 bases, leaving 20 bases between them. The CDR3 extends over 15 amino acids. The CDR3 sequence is CASTSPGREGEKLFF. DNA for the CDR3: TGTGCCAGCACCAGCCCGGGACGGGAGGGGGAAAAACTGTTTTTT.

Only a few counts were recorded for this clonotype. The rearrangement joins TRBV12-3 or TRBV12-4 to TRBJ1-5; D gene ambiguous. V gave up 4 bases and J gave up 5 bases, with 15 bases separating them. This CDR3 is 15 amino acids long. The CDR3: CASSSTKARDQPQHF. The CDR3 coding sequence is TGTGCCAGCAGTTCCACAAAGGCCCGGGATCAGCCCCAGCATTTT.

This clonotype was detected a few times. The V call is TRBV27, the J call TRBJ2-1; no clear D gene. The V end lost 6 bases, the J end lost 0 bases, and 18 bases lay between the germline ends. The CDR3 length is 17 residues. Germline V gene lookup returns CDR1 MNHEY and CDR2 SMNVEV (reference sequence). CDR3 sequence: CASSPFLSGRSYNEQFF. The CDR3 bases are TGTGCCAGCAGCCCCTTTCTCTCTGGGCGCTCCTACAATGAGCAGTTCTTC.

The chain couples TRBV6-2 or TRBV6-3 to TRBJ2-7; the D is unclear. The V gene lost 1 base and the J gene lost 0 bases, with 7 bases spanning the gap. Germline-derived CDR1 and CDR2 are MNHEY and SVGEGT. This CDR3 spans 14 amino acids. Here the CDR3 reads CASSYLRSSYEQYV. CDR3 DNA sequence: TGTGCCAGCAGTTACTTACGGAGCTCCTACGAGCAGTACGTC.